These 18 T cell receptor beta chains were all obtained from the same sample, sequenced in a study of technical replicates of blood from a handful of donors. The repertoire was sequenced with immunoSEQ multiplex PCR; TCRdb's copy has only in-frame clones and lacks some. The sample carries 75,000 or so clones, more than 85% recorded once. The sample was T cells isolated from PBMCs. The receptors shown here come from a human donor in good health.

CDR3 DNA sequence: TGCGCCAGCAGCCAAGCGACTAGCGGGACCTCCTACGAGCAGTACTTC. It translates to CASSQATSGTSYEQYF. The chain links TRBV4-1 to TRBJ2-7; 11 positions agree with TRBD2. The J segment lost 0 bases and the V segment lost 1 base, leaving 2 bases of the junction unmatched. Germline assignment: CDR1 MGHRA and CDR2 YSYEKL. The CDR3 is made up of 16 amino acids.

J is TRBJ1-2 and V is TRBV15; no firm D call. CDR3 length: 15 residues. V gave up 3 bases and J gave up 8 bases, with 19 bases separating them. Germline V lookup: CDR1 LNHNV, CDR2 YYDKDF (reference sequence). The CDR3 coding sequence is TGTGCCACCAGCAGGGGCCTAAGGGAGGAACAAGGCTACACCTTC. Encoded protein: CATSRGLREEQGYTF.

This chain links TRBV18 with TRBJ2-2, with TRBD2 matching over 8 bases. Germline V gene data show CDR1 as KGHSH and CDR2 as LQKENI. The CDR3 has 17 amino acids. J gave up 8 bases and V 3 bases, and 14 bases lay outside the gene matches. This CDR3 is CASSPPSKRELSGELFF. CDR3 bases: TGTGCCAGCTCACCCCCCTCAAAGCGGGAGCTGTCAGGGGAGCTGTTTTTT.

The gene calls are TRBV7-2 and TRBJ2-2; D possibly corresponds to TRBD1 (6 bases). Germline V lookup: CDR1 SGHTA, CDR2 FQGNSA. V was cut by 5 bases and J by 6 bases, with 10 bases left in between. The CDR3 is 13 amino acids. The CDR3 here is CASSPRGPGELFF. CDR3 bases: TGTGCCAGCAGCCCCAGGGGTCCCGGGGAGCTGTTTTTT. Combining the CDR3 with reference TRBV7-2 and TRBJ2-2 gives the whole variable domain GAGVSQSPSNKVTEKGKDVELRCDPISGHTALYWYRQSLGQGLEFLIYFQGNSAPDKSGLPSDRFSAERTGGSVSTLTIQRTQQEDSAVYLCASSPRGPGELFFGEGSRLTVL.

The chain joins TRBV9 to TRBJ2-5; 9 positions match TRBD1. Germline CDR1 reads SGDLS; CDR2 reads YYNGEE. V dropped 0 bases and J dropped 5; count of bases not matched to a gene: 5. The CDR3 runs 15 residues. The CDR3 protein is CASSVEGQGTETQYF. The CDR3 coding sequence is TGTGCCAGCAGCGTAGAGGGACAGGGTACGGAGACCCAGTACTTC.

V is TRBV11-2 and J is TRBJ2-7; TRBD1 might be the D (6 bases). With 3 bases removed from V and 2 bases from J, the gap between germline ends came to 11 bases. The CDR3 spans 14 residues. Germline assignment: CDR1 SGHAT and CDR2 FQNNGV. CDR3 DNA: TGTGCCAGCAGCTTCTCCAGGGGCGCCTACGAGCAGTACTTC. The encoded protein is CASSFSRGAYEQYF.

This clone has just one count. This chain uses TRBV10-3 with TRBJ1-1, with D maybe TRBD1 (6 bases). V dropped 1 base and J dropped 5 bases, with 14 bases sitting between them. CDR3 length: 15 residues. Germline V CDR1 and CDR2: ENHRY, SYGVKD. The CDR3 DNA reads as TGTGCCATCAGTGAGTTGGGGGCCGAGAGAACTGAAGCTTTCTTT. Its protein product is CAISELGAERTEAFF.

This CDR3 is CASSPTLASSSYEQYF. CDR3 DNA: TGTGCCAGCTCACCAACGCTAGCTTCGAGCTCCTACGAGCAGTACTTC. This chain joins TRBV18 and TRBJ2-7; TRBD2 is a possible D gene (5 bases). The germline CDR1 and CDR2 sequences are KGHSH and LQKENI. The length of the CDR3 is 16 residues. V gave up 2 bases and J gave up 0 bases, with 14 bases separating them.

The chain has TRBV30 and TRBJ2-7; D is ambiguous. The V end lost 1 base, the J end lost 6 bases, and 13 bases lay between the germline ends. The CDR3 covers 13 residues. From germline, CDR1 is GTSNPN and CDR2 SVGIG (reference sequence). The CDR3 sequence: CAWSESGLLEQYF. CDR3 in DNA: TGTGCCTGGAGTGAATCGGGTTTACTCGAGCAGTACTTC.

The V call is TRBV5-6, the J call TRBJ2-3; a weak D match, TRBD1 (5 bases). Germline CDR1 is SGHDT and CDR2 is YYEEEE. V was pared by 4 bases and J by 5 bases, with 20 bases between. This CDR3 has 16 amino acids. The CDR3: CASSPPGLEHIDTQYF. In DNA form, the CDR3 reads TGTGCCAGCAGCCCGCCAGGGCTGGAGCATATAGATACGCAGTATTTT.

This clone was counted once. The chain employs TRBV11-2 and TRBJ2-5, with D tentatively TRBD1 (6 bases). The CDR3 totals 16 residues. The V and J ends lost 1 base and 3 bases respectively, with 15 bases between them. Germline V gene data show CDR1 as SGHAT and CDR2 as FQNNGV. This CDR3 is CASSLVSGTLKETQYF. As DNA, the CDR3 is TGTGCCAGCAGCTTAGTCTCCGGGACACTTAAAGAGACCCAGTACTTC.

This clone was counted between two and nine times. Written as DNA, the CDR3 is TGTGCCAGCCCCCTTGACAGGCCCCCTAACTATGGCTACACCTTC. Protein product: CASPLDRPPNYGYTF. The chain has TRBV2 and TRBJ1-2, with D possibly TRBD1 on 6 matching bases. This CDR3 has 15 residues. V lost 8 bases to trimming and J lost 0 bases, with 16 bases between them. Germline assignment: CDR1 SNHLY and CDR2 FYNNEI.

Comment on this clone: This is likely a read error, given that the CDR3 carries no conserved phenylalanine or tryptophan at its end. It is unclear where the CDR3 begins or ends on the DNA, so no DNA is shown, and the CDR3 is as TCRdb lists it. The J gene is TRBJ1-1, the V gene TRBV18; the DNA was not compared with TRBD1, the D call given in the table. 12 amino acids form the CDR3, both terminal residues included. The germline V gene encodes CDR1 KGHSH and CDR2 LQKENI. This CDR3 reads CASSRGQGALEH.

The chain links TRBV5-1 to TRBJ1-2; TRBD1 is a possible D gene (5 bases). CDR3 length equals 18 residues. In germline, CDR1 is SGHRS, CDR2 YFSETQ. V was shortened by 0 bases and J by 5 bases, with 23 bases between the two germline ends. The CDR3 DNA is TGCGCCAGCAGCTTGGGGGGCTTTTCCCTTTCGCGTTTATATGGCTACACCTTC. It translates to CASSLGGFSLSRLYGYTF.

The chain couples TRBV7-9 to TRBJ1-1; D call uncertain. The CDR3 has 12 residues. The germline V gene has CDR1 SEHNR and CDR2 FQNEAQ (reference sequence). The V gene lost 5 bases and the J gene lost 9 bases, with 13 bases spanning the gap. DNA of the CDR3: TGTGCCAGCAGCCTCGAGGGTCTTAAAGCTTTCTTT. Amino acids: CASSLEGLKAFF.

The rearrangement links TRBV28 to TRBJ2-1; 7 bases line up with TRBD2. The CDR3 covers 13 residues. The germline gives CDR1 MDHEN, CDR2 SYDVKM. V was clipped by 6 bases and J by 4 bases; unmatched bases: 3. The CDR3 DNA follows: TGTGCCAGCAGGGCTAGCGGTTACAATGAGCAGTTCTTC. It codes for CASRASGYNEQFF.

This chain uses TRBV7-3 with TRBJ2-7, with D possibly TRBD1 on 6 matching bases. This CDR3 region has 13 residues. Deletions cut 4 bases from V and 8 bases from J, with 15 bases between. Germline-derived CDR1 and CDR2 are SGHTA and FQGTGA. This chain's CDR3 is CASSSHPTGQQYF. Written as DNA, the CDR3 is TGTGCCAGCAGCTCCCACCCGACAGGTCAGCAGTACTTC.

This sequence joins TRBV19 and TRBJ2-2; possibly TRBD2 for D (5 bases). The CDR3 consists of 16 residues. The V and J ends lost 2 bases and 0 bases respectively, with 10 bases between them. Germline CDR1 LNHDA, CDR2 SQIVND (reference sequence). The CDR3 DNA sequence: TGTGCCAGTAGTATAATCGGGGTTTCGAACACCGGGGAGCTGTTTTTT. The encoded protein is CASSIIGVSNTGELFF.